The 14 T cell receptor beta chains listed next were all sequenced from one sample in a study of spatial heterogeneity in lung cancer (dated by TCRdb to between 2018 and 2021). The time point label, read with the paper, signifies: sample taken at primary tumor resection. Receptor amplification or capture employed 5' RACE. The data were produced on a NextSeq 500. TCRdb reworked the public reads: Q25 trimming with fastp, MiXCR clone assembly, productive beta chains retained. Each entry is one CDR3 protein sequence, shown with its most common DNA and genes. This sample is represented by 48,000 or so distinct CDR3 sequences; less than 5.5% of them were singletons. The top ten constitute 8.5% to 14% of the sample. The sample here was PBMCs, taken at surgery. These receptors were collected from a male donor with early-stage non-small cell lung cancer.

This clonotype was detected many times. The chain has TRBV28 and TRBJ2-5, with 7 bases lining up with TRBD2. Losses at the gene ends were 3 bases for V and 6 bases for J; bases not matched to a gene: 7. Germline V gene data show CDR1 as MDHEN and CDR2 as SYDVKM. The CDR3 has 14 amino acids. CDR3 protein: CASSLVGEGKTQYF. The CDR3 DNA sequence: TGTGCCAGCAGTTTGGTCGGGGAGGGAAAGACCCAGTACTTC. Based on the CDR3 plus reference TRBV28 and TRBJ2-5, the full variable domain is DVKVTQSSRYLVKRTGEKVFLECVQDMDHENMFWYRQDPGLGLRLIYFSYDVKMKEKGDIPEGYSVSREKKERFSLILESASTNQTSMYLCASSLVGEGKTQYFGPGTRLLVL.

This clonotype came up a few times. V usage is TRBV24-1 and J usage is TRBJ2-1, with 14 bases identical to TRBD2. The germline V gene has CDR1 KGHDR and CDR2 SFDVKD. CDR3 length: 17 residues. The J segment lost 5 bases and the V segment lost 2 bases, leaving 4 bases of the junction unmatched. The CDR3 nucleotides read TGTGCCACCAGTGATTCCCGACTAGCGGGAGGGAACAATGAGCAGTTCTTC. Amino acid sequence: CATSDSRLAGGNNEQFF.

The table lists this clonotype with many counts. The chain has TRBV20-1 and TRBJ2-7; D is unresolved. Germline V gene lookup returns CDR1 DFQATT and CDR2 SNEGSKA (reference sequence). CDR3 length equals 14 residues. The V gene lost 2 bases and the J gene lost 3 bases, with 14 bases spanning the gap. This chain's CDR3 is CSARNVPGGYEQYF. DNA for the CDR3: TGCAGTGCTAGAAACGTCCCCGGCGGCTACGAGCAGTACTTC.

The sample holds many counts of this clonotype. The chain links TRBV28 to TRBJ2-2, with D possibly being TRBD1 or TRBD2 (6 bases each). Germline V CDR1 and CDR2: MDHEN, SYDVKM. The germline V and J ends were trimmed by 1 base and 1 base, with 10 bases remaining between them. There are 16 residues in the CDR3. The CDR3 nucleotides read TGTGCCAGCAGTTTATATGGAGGGGGGAACACCGGGGAGCTGTTTTTT. It translates to CASSLYGGGNTGELFF. The full variable domain, with the rest looked up from reference TRBV28 and TRBJ2-2, is DVKVTQSSRYLVKRTGEKVFLECVQDMDHENMFWYRQDPGLGLRLIYFSYDVKMKEKGDIPEGYSVSREKKERFSLILESASTNQTSMYLCASSLYGGGNTGELFFGEGSRLTVL.

This clonotype has only a few counts. The chain recombines TRBV10-3 with TRBJ2-1, with TRBD2 identical over 9 bases. The J segment lost 0 bases and the V segment lost 4 bases, leaving 10 bases of the junction unmatched. Germline assignment: CDR1 ENHRY and CDR2 SYGVKD. CDR3 length: 18 residues. CDR3: CAISAGGRAVRSYNEQFF. The CDR3 nucleotides are TGTGCCATCAGTGCGGGCGGGAGGGCCGTCCGCTCCTACAATGAGCAGTTCTTC.

Many counts were recorded for this clonotype. The chain links TRBV5-1 to TRBJ2-3; 12 nucleotides align to TRBD2. V gave up 0 bases and J gave up 5 bases; unmatched junction bases: 4. Germline CDR1 SGHRS, CDR2 YFSETQ. CDR3 length equals 16 residues. The CDR3 coding sequence is TGCGCCAGCAGCTTGGCACTAGCGGGAGGAATAGATACGCAGTATTTT. Translation gives CASSLALAGGIDTQYF. Full variable domain (outside the CDR3, taken from reference TRBV5-1 and TRBJ2-3): KAGVTQTPRYLIKTRGQQVTLSCSPISGHRSVSWYQQTPGQGLQFLFEYFSETQRNKGNFPGRFSGRQFSNSRSEMNVSTLELGDSALYLCASSLALAGGIDTQYFGPGTRLTVL.

There are many counts of this clonotype. V usage is TRBV2 and J usage is TRBJ2-6; D perhaps matches TRBD1 (6 bases). Germline lookup yields CDR1 SNHLY and CDR2 FYNNEI. With 8 bases removed from V and 2 bases from J, the gap between germline ends came to 13 bases. This CDR3 is 15 amino acids long. CDR3 residues: CASALQGTGANVLTF. CDR3 DNA: TGTGCCAGCGCCTTACAGGGAACTGGGGCCAACGTCCTGACTTTC.

This clonotype came up many times. The chain combines TRBV5-1 with TRBJ2-7; 13 bases are a match to TRBD2. This CDR3 has 13 residues. With 4 bases clipped from V and 11 bases from J, the junction kept 6 bases outside the gene matches. Germline loops: CDR1 SGHRS, CDR2 YFSETQ. The CDR3 spells CASSTGLAGREYF. The DNA for the CDR3 is TGCGCCAGCAGCACGGGACTAGCGGGACGGGAGTACTTC.

This clonotype has a count of ten or more. V usage is TRBV7-2 and J usage is TRBJ2-7, with TRBD1 as a possible D gene (5 bases). CDR3 length equals 14 residues. Germline V gives CDR1 SGHTA, CDR2 FQGNSA. The V end lost 5 bases, the J end lost 3 bases, and 14 bases lay between the germline ends. CDR3 loop: CASSPIDSLYEQYF. The CDR3 DNA follows: TGTGCCAGCAGCCCCATCGACAGTCTCTACGAGCAGTACTTC.

The V gene is TRBV12-3 or TRBV12-4, the J gene TRBJ2-7, with D possibly TRBD2 on 6 matching bases. CDR3 size: 16 residues. V lost 4 bases, J lost 1 base, and 17 bases lay in between. The CDR3 reads CASSWSRGGLSYEQYF. The CDR3 DNA sequence: TGTGCCAGCAGTTGGTCGAGGGGAGGCTTATCCTACGAGCAGTACTTC.

The V call is TRBV9, the J call TRBJ2-7, with 7 bases identical to TRBD1. CDR3 length: 16 amino acids. Germline CDR1 and CDR2: SGDLS and YYNGEE. J lost 2 bases, V lost 4 bases, and 12 bases had no gene match. The DNA for the CDR3 is TGTGCCAGCAGCCCTCACCCCGGGACAGATACCTACGAGCAGTACTTC. This translates into CASSPHPGTDTYEQYF.

J is TRBJ2-2 and V is TRBV7-9, with 11 bases fitting TRBD2. This CDR3 is 19 amino acids long. CDR1 and CDR2 (germline): SEHNR, FQNEAQ (reference sequence). With 4 bases clipped from V and 0 bases from J, the junction kept 10 bases outside the gene matches. The CDR3 DNA is TGTGCCAGCAGCTACCTAGCGGGAGGACCATACGCGAACACCGGGGAGCTGTTTTTT. This codes for CASSYLAGGPYANTGELFF.

This clonotype appeared many times. The chain recombines TRBV5-6 with TRBJ2-7; 8 bases align to TRBD1. J lost 5 bases, V lost 4 bases, and 5 bases had no gene match. Germline CDR1 is SGHDT and CDR2 is YYEEEE. This CDR3 region has 13 residues. CDR3 bases: TGTGCCAGCAGCGCGGACAGGGACCACGAGCAGTACTTC. Its protein product is CASSADRDHEQYF.

Many counts were recorded for this clonotype. CDR3 protein: CASSHSLGTGAYEQYF. The CDR3 DNA sequence: TGTGCCAGCAGCCATAGCCTCGGGACGGGTGCCTACGAGCAGTACTTC. The chain joins TRBV27 to TRBJ2-7; D tentatively fits TRBD1 or TRBD2 (5 bases each). This CDR3 is 16 amino acids long. Trimming removed 6 bases from V and 2 bases from J, with 20 bases in between. Germline assignment: CDR1 MNHEY and CDR2 SMNVEV (reference sequence).